Presented here are 20 T cell receptor beta chains from one specimen sequenced in a study of T-cell memory formation after mild COVID-19. Each CDR3 protein gets one entry after TCRdb re-called the 5' RACE reads with MiXCR. The sample has around 29,000 distinct CDR3 sequences; about 16% are singletons. The material sequenced was PBMCs or a T cell subset sorted from them (not recorded which). These receptors were collected from an adult who had mild COVID-19 (a few samples of this study predate the infection). Cell type and time point are not known.

This clonotype was seen at least ten times. V and J are TRBV7-2 and TRBJ2-7; a weak D match, TRBD2 (6 bases). Trimming left V 5 bases short and J 0 bases short, with 17 bases between. The CDR3 length is 16 residues. The germline CDR1 and CDR2 sequences are SGHTA and FQGNSA. CDR3 sequence: CASSRKGGGSSYEQYF. The CDR3 DNA is TGTGCCAGCAGCCGAAAAGGTGGGGGGAGCTCCTACGAGCAGTACTTC. Full variable domain (missing parts from reference TRBV7-2 and TRBJ2-7): GAGVSQSPSNKVTEKGKDVELRCDPISGHTALYWYRQSLGQGLEFLIYFQGNSAPDKSGLPSDRFSAERTGGSVSTLTIQRTQQEDSAVYLCASSRKGGGSSYEQYFGPGTRLTVT.

The gene calls are TRBV28 and TRBJ2-1; 7 bases agree with TRBD1. V was clipped by 1 base and J by 9 bases; unmatched bases: 0. CDR1 is MDHEN, CDR2 SYDVKM, per germline. The CDR3 loop spans 12 amino acids. CDR3 loop: CASSLSGGEQFF. The CDR3 nucleotides are TGTGCCAGCAGTTTATCAGGGGGTGAGCAGTTCTTC.

The gene calls are TRBV7-2 and TRBJ2-5, with 8 bases lining up with TRBD2. The V gene end was trimmed by 1 base and the J gene end by 2 bases; junction bases not matched to a gene: 3. CDR1 and CDR2 from the germline V gene are SGHTA and FQGNSA. This CDR3 has 15 amino acids. This CDR3 is CASSLGSSGQETQYF. In DNA form, the CDR3 reads TGTGCCAGCAGCTTAGGGTCTAGCGGGCAAGAGACCCAGTACTTC.

In this sample, this clonotype turned up many times. The chain couples TRBV20-1 to TRBJ2-7; D may correspond to TRBD1 or TRBD2 (5 bases each). Germline V gives CDR1 DFQATT, CDR2 SNEGSKA (reference sequence). The V gene lost 4 bases and the J gene lost 5 bases, with 18 bases spanning the gap. The CDR3 has 14 amino acids. CDR3 sequence reads: CSAKGRPMAHEQYF. CDR3 sequence (DNA): TGCAGTGCTAAGGGACGCCCTATGGCCCACGAGCAGTACTTC.

At least ten counts were recorded for this clonotype. This chain joins TRBV30 and TRBJ2-7; 8 positions match TRBD2. The CDR3 has 15 amino acids. Germline loops: CDR1 GTSNPN, CDR2 SVGIG (reference sequence). Unmatched junction bases numbered 9, after V lost 3 bases and J lost 2 bases. CDR3 loop: CAWRPGGAGTYEQYF. The DNA of the CDR3 is TGTGCCTGGAGGCCCGGGGGGGCCGGGACCTACGAGCAGTACTTC.

This clonotype has more than one count but fewer than ten. V is TRBV5-1 and J is TRBJ2-3; 10 bases fit TRBD2. Germline CDR1 and CDR2: SGHRS and YFSETQ. The CDR3 length is 20 residues. The V gene end was trimmed by 2 bases and the J gene end by 2 bases; junction bases not matched to a gene: 17. CDR3 residues: CASSFSGLAGAHATTDTQYF. Here the CDR3 DNA reads TGCGCCAGCAGCTTTTCCGGGCTAGCGGGGGCCCACGCTACCACAGATACGCAGTATTTT.

This clonotype was recorded many times. The V call is TRBV25-1, the J call TRBJ1-3, with 9 bases aligning to TRBD1. The germline CDR1 and CDR2 sequences are MGHDK and SYGVNS. The V and J ends lost 2 bases and 3 bases, in that order; junction bases with no gene match: 14. The CDR3 runs 19 residues. The CDR3 nucleotides are TGTGCCAGCAGTGAAGGATGGGACAGGGTCTTATCGGGTGGAAACACCATATATTTT. Its protein product is CASSEGWDRVLSGGNTIYF. The full variable domain, in which reference TRBV25-1 and TRBJ1-3 provide the parts outside the CDR3, is EADIYQTPRYLVIGTGKKITLECSQTMGHDKMYWYQQDPGMELHLIHYSYGVNSTEKGDLSSESTVSRIRTEHFPLTLESARPSHTSQYLCASSEGWDRVLSGGNTIYFGEGSWLTVV.

This clonotype occurred a few times. J is TRBJ1-2 and V is TRBV24-1; D call uncertain. Germline CDR1 and CDR2: KGHDR and SFDVKD. The CDR3 covers 11 residues. V was trimmed by 5 bases and J by 8 bases, leaving 8 bases between them. The CDR3 DNA reads as TGTGCCACCAGTGGAAGTAGCGGCTACACCTTC. Encoded protein: CATSGSSGYTF.

This clonotype was found many times. The chain employs TRBV12-3 or TRBV12-4 and TRBJ2-5, with D hard to call. The CDR3 consists of 13 residues. Between the trimmed V and J ends, which lost 2 bases and 4 bases, there was a span of 8 bases. DNA for the CDR3: TGTGCCAGCAGTTTAAGCCGGTCAGAGACCCAGTACTTC. It is translated as CASSLSRSETQYF.

On this clonotype: The junction and the germline gene differ at one end; a read error may be behind it. The chain combines TRBV11-2 with TRBJ1-5; D is unclear. Germline V gene data show CDR1 as SGHAT and CDR2 as FQNNGV. The CDR3 is 12 residues long. CDR3 sequence (DNA): TGTGCCAGCAGCCAGTTTAATCAGCCCAAGCATTTT. Translating gives CASSQFNQPKHF.

This clonotype was counted ten times or more. CDR3 DNA sequence: TGTGCCAGCAGTCGACAGCTATACTCCTACGAGCAGTACTTC. It translates to CASSRQLYSYEQYF. The chain employs TRBV12-3 or TRBV12-4 and TRBJ2-7; perhaps TRBD1 as D (5 bases). V gave up 5 bases and J gave up 0 bases, with 11 bases separating them. CDR3 length: 14 residues.

The V and J genes are TRBV20-1 and TRBJ2-4, with TRBD2 identical over 7 bases. J was trimmed by 2 bases and V by 0 bases; bases with no gene match: 7. The germline CDR1 and CDR2 sequences are DFQATT and SNEGSKA (reference sequence). CDR3 size: 16 residues. The CDR3 nucleotides read TGCAGTGCTAGAGATGGGCGGGGGTGGACCAAAAACATTCAGTACTTC. Translating it yields CSARDGRGWTKNIQYF.

This clonotype appeared many times. The V gene is TRBV5-1, the J gene TRBJ1-4; possibly TRBD1 for D (6 bases). Germline CDR1 reads SGHRS; CDR2 reads YFSETQ. V was trimmed by 4 bases and J by 0 bases, leaving 13 bases between them. The length of the CDR3 is 16 residues. The CDR3 reads CASSRTGLSTNEKLFF. CDR3 in DNA: TGCGCCAGCAGCCGAACAGGGTTATCAACTAATGAAAAACTGTTTTTT. Using reference TRBV5-1 and TRBJ1-4 for the parts outside the CDR3, the full variable domain is KAGVTQTPRYLIKTRGQQVTLSCSPISGHRSVSWYQQTPGQGLQFLFEYFSETQRNKGNFPGRFSGRQFSNSRSEMNVSTLELGDSALYLCASSRTGLSTNEKLFFGSGTQLSVL.

The gene calls are TRBV6-6 and TRBJ1-1; D is ambiguous. The CDR3 runs 15 residues. With 0 bases removed from V and 0 bases from J, the gap between germline ends came to 8 bases. Germline V gene data show CDR1 as MNHNY and CDR2 as SVGAGI (reference sequence). For the CDR3, the DNA is TGTGCCAGCAGTTACTCGACCGGGATGAACACTGAAGCTTTCTTT. Encoded protein: CASSYSTGMNTEAFF.

The V gene is TRBV5-3, the J gene TRBJ2-7; TRBD2 might be the D (6 bases). TRBV5-3 is noted as an ORF with a role that remains uncertain. The ends were cut back, 8 bases at V and 3 bases at J, with 21 bases in the middle. CDR3 length equals 15 residues. The DNA for the CDR3 is TGTGCCAGGAGACGTGGGGGGAAGGGGAGCTACGAGCAGTACTTC. Protein: CARRRGGKGSYEQYF.

A few counts support this clonotype. The rearrangement uses TRBV15 and TRBJ2-1; perhaps TRBD1 as D (5 bases). The ends were cut back, 5 bases at V and 0 bases at J, with 11 bases in the middle. CDR3 size: 15 residues. Germline CDR1 reads LNHNV; CDR2 reads YYDKDF (reference sequence). DNA of the CDR3: TGTGCCACCAGCCCCAGGGAAGGCTCCTACAATGAGCAGTTCTTC. Protein sequence: CATSPREGSYNEQFF. Full variable domain (remainder filled in from reference TRBV15 and TRBJ2-1): DAMVIQNPRYQVTQFGKPVTLSCSQTLNHNVMYWYQQKSSQAPKLLFHYYDKDFNNEADTPDNFQSRRPNTSFCFLDIRSPGLGDTAMYLCATSPREGSYNEQFFGPGTRLTVL.

This clonotype occurred many times. The rearrangement links TRBV9 to TRBJ1-2, with D unresolved. Between the trimmed V and J ends, which lost 7 bases and 0 bases, there was a span of 13 bases. Germline-derived CDR1 and CDR2 are SGDLS and YYNGEE. There are 14 residues in the CDR3. The CDR3: CASGGAASNYGYTF. The CDR3 bases are TGTGCCAGCGGAGGAGCTGCCTCTAACTATGGCTACACCTTC.

V is TRBV4-1 and J is TRBJ2-7; perhaps TRBD1 as D (5 bases). Trimming stripped 2 bases from V and 0 bases from J, with 14 bases between. This CDR3 contains 16 residues. Germline V gives CDR1 MGHRA, CDR2 YSYEKL. The CDR3 reads CASSQSRDRRSYEQYF. The CDR3 nucleotides are TGCGCCAGCAGCCAATCCAGAGACAGACGCTCCTACGAGCAGTACTTC.

In its sample, this clonotype was seen many times. The chain uses TRBV28 and TRBJ1-2; D unresolved. Germline V gene sequence: CDR1 MDHEN, CDR2 SYDVKM. V was shortened by 4 bases and J by 7 bases, with 13 bases between the two germline ends. This CDR3 comprises 13 residues. CDR3 residues: CASSSRGGGGYTF. In nucleotides, the CDR3 is TGTGCCAGCAGTTCCCGAGGCGGAGGTGGCTACACCTTC.

This clonotype has at least ten counts. V and J are TRBV6-6 and TRBJ2-1; TRBD1 matches at 8 bases. From germline, CDR1 is MNHNY and CDR2 SVGAGI (reference sequence). J was trimmed by 4 bases and V by 7 bases; bases with no gene match: 12. The CDR3 has 16 residues. The CDR3 here is CASITTGTGLYNEQFF. CDR3 coding DNA: TGTGCCAGCATTACAACCGGGACAGGACTTTACAATGAGCAGTTCTTC.